This entry lists 30 T cell receptor beta chains sequenced from one sample in a study of T cell responses to AZD1222 COVID-19 vaccine (dated by TCRdb to the early 2020s). Library preparation employed the immunoSEQ multiplex PCR assay. TCRdb's version of the immuneACCESS table is confined to in-frame rearrangements and falls short of the full clone set. An unresolved V gene accounts for under half of the shortfall where checked; the remainder is of unknown origin. The sample has over 70,000 clones on record, 85% of them singletons. Roughly 20% of the sample belongs to the ten largest clones. The time point label, as the study defines it: baseline before first vaccination. The sample here was peripheral blood, taken on day 0 of AZD1222 vaccination. These receptors were collected from an adult in good health.

The CDR3 DNA sequence: TGTGCCAGCAGCTTAGGCACGGCAACCGACTGGGGAGCTTTCTTT. It is translated as CASSLGTATDWGAFF. The chain combines TRBV7-9 with TRBJ1-1, with unresolved D. The CDR3 consists of 15 residues. Germline assignment: CDR1 SEHNR and CDR2 FQNEAQ (reference sequence). The V gene lost 1 base and the J gene lost 10 bases, with 19 bases spanning the gap.

The chain combines TRBV7-2 with TRBJ2-1; D is ambiguous. CDR1 and CDR2 from the germline V gene are SGHTA and FQGNSA. Trimming pared 2 bases from V and 8 bases from J, leaving 4 bases between. The CDR3 has 11 residues. In DNA form, the CDR3 reads TGTGCCAGCAGCTTAAACCATGAGCAGTTCTTC. Protein sequence: CASSLNHEQFF. The complete variable domain, with remaining parts taken from reference TRBV7-2 and TRBJ2-1, reads GAGVSQSPSNKVTEKGKDVELRCDPISGHTALYWYRQSLGQGLEFLIYFQGNSAPDKSGLPSDRFSAERTGGSVSTLTIQRTQQEDSAVYLCASSLNHEQFFGPGTRLTVL.

The V gene is TRBV5-4, the J gene TRBJ2-3; TRBD2 agrees at 11 bases. CDR1 is SGHNT, CDR2 YYREEE, per germline (reference sequence). CDR3 length equals 16 residues. The trim removed 4 bases at V and 5 bases at J, leaving 9 bases unmatched. The CDR3 protein is CASSPTRLAGLDTQYF. In nucleotides, the CDR3 is TGTGCCAGCAGCCCTACTCGACTAGCGGGGTTAGATACGCAGTATTTT.

V gene TRBV5-6 combines with J gene TRBJ1-1; D is perhaps TRBD1 (6 bases). CDR1 is SGHDT, CDR2 YYEEEE, per germline. V lost 0 bases, J lost 6 bases, and 12 bases lay in between. The CDR3 has 14 amino acids. CDR3 DNA sequence: TGTGCCAGCAGCTTGGTTCAGGGGTTAGCTGAAGCTTTCTTT. It specifies CASSLVQGLAEAFF.

The rearrangement uses TRBV11-2 and TRBJ2-6; weak D call: TRBD1 (6 bases). V was pared by 0 bases and J by 0 bases, with 15 bases between. Germline values: CDR1 SGHAT, CDR2 FQNNGV. This CDR3 has 19 amino acids. The CDR3 here is CASSLDQGLPLSGANVLTF. CDR3 nucleotide sequence: TGTGCCAGCAGCTTAGATCAGGGGCTCCCCCTCTCTGGGGCCAACGTCCTGACTTTC.

By sample fraction, this clone is medium-sized. V is TRBV5-1 and J is TRBJ2-7; D gene uncertain. V was pared by 1 base and J by 6 bases, with 8 bases between. The V gene's germline CDR1 is SGHRS and CDR2 YFSETQ. This CDR3 has 12 residues. The CDR3 DNA reads as TGCGCCAGCAGCTTGCCATCCCGCGAGCAGTACTTC. Encoded protein: CASSLPSREQYF. The full variable domain, rest sourced from reference TRBV5-1 and TRBJ2-7, is KAGVTQTPRYLIKTRGQQVTLSCSPISGHRSVSWYQQTPGQGLQFLFEYFSETQRNKGNFPGRFSGRQFSNSRSEMNVSTLELGDSALYLCASSLPSREQYFGPGTRLTVT.

The chain has TRBV18 and TRBJ1-1; possibly TRBD1 for D (5 bases). The CDR3 runs 17 residues. Trimming took 3 bases from V and 0 from J, leaving 17 bases between them. CDR1 and CDR2 from the germline V gene are KGHSH and LQKENI. The CDR3 loop is CASSPAVGAGVNTEAFF. The CDR3 nucleotides read TGTGCCAGCTCACCCGCGGTAGGGGCCGGCGTGAACACTGAAGCTTTCTTT.

This clone turned up a few times. This chain links TRBV27 with TRBJ2-7; possibly TRBD1 for D (6 bases). Germline V lookup: CDR1 MNHEY, CDR2 SMNVEV (reference sequence). The CDR3 totals 13 residues. With 1 base removed from V and 3 bases from J, the gap between germline ends came to 7 bases. This CDR3 reads CASSLFRGYEQYF. The CDR3 nucleotides are TGTGCCAGCAGTTTATTCAGGGGCTACGAGCAGTACTTC.

The chain combines TRBV6-5 with TRBJ1-2, with a tentative D call TRBD1 (5 bases). The CDR3 has 13 residues. Germline V gives CDR1 MNHEY, CDR2 SVGAGI. Between the trimmed V and J ends, which lost 5 bases and 4 bases, there was a span of 11 bases. The CDR3 sequence is CASSPTGTYGYTF. The CDR3 nucleotides are TGTGCCAGCAGTCCCACAGGAACCTATGGCTACACCTTC.

The chain has TRBV2 and TRBJ2-5, with D possibly being TRBD1 or TRBD2 (6 bases each). There are 12 residues in the CDR3. The ends were cut back, 7 bases at V and 9 bases at J, with 15 bases in the middle. Germline V gene sequence: CDR1 SNHLY, CDR2 FYNNEI. The chain's CDR3 is CASNGGLGAQYF. The CDR3 DNA follows: TGTGCCAGCAATGGGGGGCTTGGGGCCCAGTACTTC.

The genes are TRBV27 and TRBJ2-2; 13 bases map to TRBD2. CDR1 MNHEY and CDR2 SMNVEV come from the germline V gene (reference sequence). The CDR3 is 16 residues long. With V trimmed by 4 bases and J by 7 bases, 6 bases remained unmatched. The CDR3 nucleotides read TGTGCCAGCAGTTCCGGACTAGCGGGAGTATTCGGGGAGCTGTTTTTT. This translates into CASSSGLAGVFGELFF.

This rearrangement joins TRBV24-1 to TRBJ2-7, with D perhaps TRBD1 or TRBD2 (6 bases each). CDR1 is KGHDR and CDR2 is SFDVKD in the germline V gene. The ends were cut back, 7 bases at V and 8 bases at J, with 17 bases in the middle. This CDR3 contains 13 residues. The CDR3 nucleotides are TGTGCCACCAGCGACAGGACTACGAGCCAGCAGTACTTC. Amino acid sequence: CATSDRTTSQQYF.

The V and J genes are TRBV10-3 and TRBJ2-7, with 14 nucleotides matching TRBD2. The CDR3 runs 17 residues. The germline CDR1 and CDR2 sequences are ENHRY and SYGVKD. Unmatched junction bases numbered 6, after V lost 3 bases and J lost 2 bases. Here the CDR3 DNA reads TGTGCCATCAGTGACTCCCTGGGACTAGCGGGAGCCTACGAGCAGTACTTC. This sequence encodes CAISDSLGLAGAYEQYF.

The CDR3 loop is CASSQKRMNVGKNIQYF. DNA of the CDR3: TGTGCCAGCAGCCAAAAGAGGATGAATGTGGGCAAAAACATTCAGTACTTC. The gene calls are TRBV3-1 (or the pseudogene TRBV3-2) and TRBJ2-4; D ambiguous. V was pared by 2 bases and J by 3 bases, with 17 bases between. The CDR3 covers 17 residues. CDR1 and CDR2 (germline): LGHDT, YNNKEL (reference sequence).

The chain has TRBV14 and TRBJ1-2, with D hard to call. Germline CDR1 and CDR2: SGHDN and FVKESK. Trimming took 1 base from V and 5 from J, leaving 8 bases between them. This CDR3 spans 13 amino acids. The CDR3 DNA is TGTGCCAGCAGCCAAGCGGTCGCATATGGCTACACCTTC. This translates into CASSQAVAYGYTF.

The J gene is TRBJ2-7, the V gene TRBV10-3; 9 bases are shared with TRBD1. The CDR3 totals 11 residues. J gave up 5 bases and V 10 bases, and 3 bases lay outside the gene matches. Germline V lookup: CDR1 ENHRY, CDR2 SYGVKD. The CDR3 here is CATDRGNEQYF. DNA for the CDR3: TGTGCCACTGACAGGGGGAACGAGCAGTACTTC.

The chain combines TRBV5-1 with TRBJ2-7, with 11 positions matching TRBD2. Per the germline V gene, CDR1 is SGHRS and CDR2 is YFSETQ. J lost 7 bases, V lost 1 base, and 7 bases had no gene match. The CDR3 is made up of 15 amino acids. CDR3 loop: CASSLPSGRPGEQYF. The CDR3 DNA reads TGCGCCAGCAGCTTGCCTAGCGGGAGGCCCGGGGAGCAGTACTTC. Combining the CDR3 with reference TRBV5-1 and TRBJ2-7 gives the whole variable domain KAGVTQTPRYLIKTRGQQVTLSCSPISGHRSVSWYQQTPGQGLQFLFEYFSETQRNKGNFPGRFSGRQFSNSRSEMNVSTLELGDSALYLCASSLPSGRPGEQYFGPGTRLTVT.

The V call is TRBV6-5, the J call TRBJ1-1, with 9 bases matching TRBD1. Germline V lookup: CDR1 MNHEY, CDR2 SVGAGI. Trimming took 7 bases from V and 11 from J; bases not matched to a gene: 14. The CDR3 is made up of 14 amino acids. CDR3 sequence (DNA): TGTGCCAGCACCGAGCTCGTACAGGGGGCGCGGGCTTTCTTT. The encoded protein is CASTELVQGARAFF.

In DNA form, the CDR3 reads TGCGCCAGCAGCACGGGACAGGTGAACACCGGGGAGCTGTTTTTT. It codes for CASSTGQVNTGELFF. The J gene is TRBJ2-2, the V gene TRBV5-1; the match to TRBD1 covers 8 bases. Germline loops: CDR1 SGHRS, CDR2 YFSETQ. CDR3 length equals 15 residues. V trimming: 4 bases; J trimming: 1 base; junction bases outside the gene matches: 3.

The chain links TRBV3-1 (or the pseudogene TRBV3-2) to TRBJ2-7; TRBD1 matches 8 bases. The length of the CDR3 is 14 residues. V trimming: 4 bases; J trimming: 3 bases; junction bases outside the gene matches: 5. The germline V gene encodes CDR1 LGHDT and CDR2 YNNKEL (reference sequence). CDR3 DNA sequence: TGTGCCAGCAGCCCCGGACAGGGTAGCTACGAGCAGTACTTC. Translating gives CASSPGQGSYEQYF.

The chain combines TRBV7-9 with TRBJ1-1; TRBD1 matches at 7 bases. The trim removed 3 bases at V and 0 bases at J, leaving 10 bases unmatched. CDR1 and CDR2 (germline): SEHNR, FQNEAQ (reference sequence). The CDR3 covers 17 residues. This chain's CDR3 is CASSFSPEGAMNTEAFF. CDR3 bases: TGTGCCAGCAGCTTTAGCCCGGAGGGGGCGATGAACACTGAAGCTTTCTTT.

This sequence joins TRBV11-3 and TRBJ2-7; D may be TRBD2 (5 bases). CDR1 and CDR2 (germline): SGHNT, YENEEA. CDR3 length: 14 amino acids. V lost 5 bases and J lost 5, with 16 bases in between. CDR3 DNA sequence: TGTGCCAGCAGCCCCGGCGGACTCCCCCACGAGCAGTACTTC. Its translation is CASSPGGLPHEQYF.

The V gene is TRBV7-6, the J gene TRBJ2-3, with D possibly TRBD2 on 5 matching bases. Between the trimmed V and J ends, which lost 6 bases and 3 bases, there was a span of 19 bases. The CDR3 is made up of 16 amino acids. Germline V gives CDR1 SGHVS, CDR2 FNYEAQ. In nucleotides, the CDR3 is TGTGCCAGCAGTGCTATGCGGGCCGCGAAAACAGATACGCAGTATTTT. This sequence encodes CASSAMRAAKTDTQYF.

J is TRBJ1-1 and V is TRBV19, with TRBD1 matching over 8 bases. There are 14 residues in the CDR3. V lost 3 bases to trimming and J lost 7 bases; unmatched junction nucleotides: 7. Germline V gives CDR1 LNHDA, CDR2 SQIVND (reference sequence). The CDR3 here is CASSISGTGGEAFF. As DNA, the CDR3 is TGTGCCAGTAGTATTAGTGGGACAGGAGGTGAAGCTTTCTTT. The full variable domain, completed using reference TRBV19 and TRBJ1-1, is DGGITQSPKYLFRKEGQNVTLSCEQNLNHDAMYWYRQDPGQGLRLIYYSQIVNDFQKGDIAEGYSVSREKKESFPLTVTSAQKNPTAFYLCASSISGTGGEAFFGQGTRLTVV.

The J gene is TRBJ2-1, the V gene TRBV5-1; 8 bases agree with TRBD1. Germline assignment: CDR1 SGHRS and CDR2 YFSETQ. This CDR3 is built from 14 residues. V lost 3 bases to trimming and J lost 3 bases; unmatched junction nucleotides: 2. CDR3 sequence (DNA): TGCGCCAGCAGCTGGGGACAGGACTACAATGAGCAGTTCTTC. This sequence encodes CASSWGQDYNEQFF.

In this sample, this clone is large. The genes are TRBV4-1 and TRBJ2-2; 7 bases are a match to TRBD1. From germline, CDR1 is MGHRA and CDR2 YSYEKL. The CDR3 is made up of 15 amino acids. Unmatched junction bases numbered 3, after V lost 1 base and J lost 4 bases. As DNA, the CDR3 is TGCGCCAGCAGCCAAGGGGGACAGATCACCGGGGAGCTGTTTTTT. This translates into CASSQGGQITGELFF.

A few counts support this clone. V gene TRBV5-6 combines with J gene TRBJ1-1; 9 bases are a match to TRBD1. The CDR3 contains 13 residues. The germline gives CDR1 SGHDT, CDR2 YYEEEE. V was clipped by 4 bases and J by 8 bases; unmatched bases: 6. The CDR3: CASSRRDRVEAFF. The CDR3 DNA is TGTGCCAGCAGCCGTCGGGACAGGGTAGAAGCTTTCTTT.

The V call is TRBV5-1, the J call TRBJ1-5, with 7 bases that match TRBD1. Germline assignment: CDR1 SGHRS and CDR2 YFSETQ. The CDR3 runs to 14 residues. Trimming removed 4 bases from V and 6 bases from J; junction bases left unmatched: 7. CDR3 bases: TGCGCCAGCAGCCCAGGGACAGACACTCAGCCCCAGCATTTT. Translation gives CASSPGTDTQPQHF.

The chain joins TRBV29-1 to TRBJ1-3; D is ambiguous. Trimming pared 0 bases from V and 0 bases from J, leaving 3 bases between. Germline CDR1 is SQVTM and CDR2 is ANQGSEA. This CDR3 region has 13 residues. The CDR3 bases are TGCAGCGTTGAAGAAGACTCTGGAAACACCATATATTTT. Translated: CSVEEDSGNTIYF.

This clone was recorded a few times. Here the CDR3 reads CASSEGGGSNTEAFF. In nucleotides, the CDR3 is TGTGCCAGCAGTGAAGGTGGGGGATCGAACACTGAAGCTTTCTTT. The chain carries TRBV6-1 and TRBJ1-1, with a tentative D call TRBD1 (5 bases). Trimming left V 1 base short and J 1 base short, with 10 bases between. Germline-derived CDR1 and CDR2 are MNHNS and SASEGT. The CDR3 loop spans 15 amino acids.